The rows below give T cell receptor beta chains drawn from one sample of a study of shared clonotypes between healthy human individuals. The repertoire was sequenced with immunoSEQ multiplex PCR; TCRdb's copy has only in-frame clones and lacks some. The profile covers about 690,000 clones, with 90% appearing a single time and roughly 36% taken by the ten largest. The sequenced material came from memory CD8+ T cells from PBMCs. These receptor sequences come from a man younger than 35 in good health. Some clones in this sample may be carry-over from other donors' samples. CDR3s include the opening cysteine and the closing phenylalanine or tryptophan. Fields, in order: clone size, D gene, J gene, V gene, CDR3 protein, CDR3 DNA. The D gene is left open where the match is weak. Only some rows state a clone size, as once, few, many or a class for expanded clones.

>few|-|TRBJ2-4|TRBV9
CASSTTEGSGPSGAKNIQYF
TGTGCCAGCAGCACGACCGAGGGTAGCGGCCCTTCGGGGGCCAAAAACATTCAGTACTTC
>few|-|TRBJ1-1|TRBV7-9
CASNSILNTEAFF
TGTGCCAGCAACTCCATCTTGAACACTGAAGCTTTCTTT
>-|-|TRBJ2-7|TRBV2
CASSEGAGTRYEQYF
TGTGCCAGCAGTGAAGGGGCGGGGACACGGTACGAGCAGTACTTC
>-|TRBD2|TRBJ2-1|TRBV19
CASRLGTSGVHNEQFF
TGTGCCAGTAGGCTAGGGACTAGCGGGGTCCACAATGAGCAGTTCTTC
>-|TRBD1|TRBJ1-1|TRBV7-2
CASSLTGTGWEAFF
TGTGCCAGCAGCTTGACCGGGACAGGGTGGGAAGCTTTCTTT
>-|TRBD1|TRBJ2-5|TRBV27
CASSYLRQGASQETQYF
TGTGCCAGCAGTTACCTTCGGCAGGGGGCCAGCCAAGAGACCCAGTACTTC
>-|-|TRBJ2-7|TRBV15
CATSTSPPGLGEQYF
TGTGCCACCAGCACCTCCCCGCCCGGTTTGGGCGAGCAGTACTTC
>-|TRBD2|TRBJ2-1|TRBV7-6
CASSPGLAGYNEQFF
TGTGCCAGCAGCCCAGGACTAGCGGGTTACAATGAGCAGTTCTTC
>-|TRBD2|TRBJ2-1|TRBV28
CASRDSRLAGAFTSYNEQFF
TGTGCCAGCAGGGACAGTCGGCTAGCGGGCGCCTTCACTTCCTACAATGAGCAGTTCTTC
>-|-|TRBJ1-3|TRBV25-1
CASSEVWGLDTIYF
TGTGCCAGCAGTGAGGTTTGGGGACTGGACACCATATATTTT
>-|-|TRBJ2-7|TRBV28
CASSLRGGRSYEQYF
TGTGCCAGCAGTTTAAGGGGGGGCCGGTCCTACGAGCAGTACTTC
>-|TRBD1|TRBJ2-7|TRBV7-3
CASSLLPRTGRDEQYF
TGTGCCAGCAGCTTACTACCACGGACAGGTCGCGACGAGCAGTACTTC
>-|TRBD1|TRBJ1-1|TRBV7-9
CASSLPGTGLGTEAFF
TGTGCCAGCAGCCTACCCGGGACAGGGCTGGGCACTGAAGCTTTCTTT
>-|TRBD1|TRBJ1-2|TRBV4-1
CASSLSTGTAYGYTF
TGCGCCAGCAGCCTATCGACCGGGACAGCATATGGCTACACCTTC
>many|-|TRBJ2-7|TRBV7-9
CASSVGLAHHEQYF
TGTGCCAGCAGCGTGGGATTAGCTCACCACGAGCAGTACTTC
>-|TRBD2|TRBJ2-2|TRBV7-9
CASSEAGGWTGELFF
TGTGCCAGCAGCGAAGCGGGGGGGTGGACCGGGGAGCTGTTTTTT
>-|TRBD2|TRBJ2-7|TRBV4-1
CASSQDGASGYYEQYF
TGCGCCAGCAGCCAAGATGGGGCTAGCGGTTACTACGAGCAGTACTTC
>-|TRBD1|TRBJ1-1|TRBV4-3
CASSQDWTGLTEAFF
TGCGCCAGCAGCCAAGACTGGACAGGGCTTACTGAAGCTTTCTTT
>-|-|TRBJ2-7|TRBV6-5
CASSSLGVSYEQYF
TGTGCCAGCAGTTCCTTGGGAGTCTCCTACGAGCAGTACTTC
>-|-|TRBJ1-1|TRBV14
CASSPPGGEAFF
TGTGCCAGCAGCCCGCCGGGGGGTGAAGCTTTCTTT
>-|-|TRBJ2-7|TRBV7-8
CASSSERQAHYEQYF
TGTGCCAGCAGCAGCGAGAGACAGGCCCATTACGAGCAGTACTTC
>-|-|TRBJ2-7|TRBV13
CASSSSTRAGPNKQYF
TGTGCCAGCAGCTCGTCAACTCGGGCAGGTCCCAATAAGCAGTACTTC
>-|-|TRBJ2-7|TRBV2
CAIQGTYEQYF
TGTGCCATTCAGGGTACCTACGAGCAGTACTTC
>-|TRBD2|TRBJ2-1|TRBV4-1
CASSHRTSGYNEQFF
TGCGCCAGCAGCCACCGGACTAGCGGATACAATGAGCAGTTCTTC
>-|-|TRBJ1-2|TRBV5-4
CASSFPLYGYTF
TGTGCCAGCAGCTTCCCACTCTATGGCTACACCTTC
>once|-|TRBJ2-3|TRBV21-1
CASSKAELAVTQYF
TGTGCCAGCAGCAAAGCCGAACTAGCGGTTACGCAGTATTTT
>once|-|TRBJ2-7|TRBV7-9
CASSLDGVKYEQYF
TGTGCCAGCAGCTTAGACGGGGTGAAATACGAGCAGTACTTC
>-|-|TRBJ1-1|TRBV4-1
CASSHLTIGLKNTEAFF
TGCGCCAGCAGCCACCTAACCATTGGACTTAAGAACACTGAAGCTTTCTTT
>-|TRBD2|TRBJ2-3|TRBV12-5
CASGGRIADTQYF
TGTGCTAGTGGCGGGAGGATCGCAGATACGCAGTATTTT
>-|-|TRBJ2-2|TRBV7-3
CASSRTAGTGELFF
TGTGCCAGCAGCCGAACCGCGGGCACCGGGGAGCTGTTTTTT